These 26 T cell receptor beta chains were all obtained from the same sample, sequenced in a study of follicular helper T cells after annual influenza vaccination. Sequencing was performed with immunoSEQ multiplex PCR; in TCRdb, only in-frame clones are kept and a portion is missing. The repertoire holds around 6,400 clones, with roughly 84% as singletons. Time point of the sample: 2015-2016 season, 7 days after influenza vaccination. The input for sequencing was CXCR5+ CD38- circulating T follicular helper cells from blood, taken 7 days after influenza vaccination. Stated subset: circulating Tfh, non-naive CD4+CXCR5+PD-1+ (ICOS+CD38+ or ICOS-CD38-). Receptors were obtained from an adult who received the influenza vaccine.

The CDR3 bases are TGTGCCTGGAACGAGCGAGCGGTACATGAGCAGTTCTTC. Protein product: CAWNERAVHEQFF. The gene calls are TRBV30 and TRBJ2-1; D is perhaps TRBD2 (5 bases). V was trimmed by 4 bases and J by 8 bases, leaving 15 bases between them. This CDR3 is built from 13 residues. Germline CDR1 GTSNPN, CDR2 SVGIG (reference sequence).

Here the CDR3 DNA reads TGCAGCTCGAGGGTAGGGGAAGGCTACACCTTC. It translates to CSSRVGEGYTF. The chain employs TRBV29-1 and TRBJ1-2; possibly TRBD1 for D (5 bases). The CDR3 is made up of 11 amino acids. Germline V CDR1 and CDR2: SQVTM, ANQGSEA. V lost 8 bases and J lost 8, with 15 bases in between. Filled out from reference TRBV29-1 and TRBJ1-2, the complete variable domain reads SAVISQKPSRDICQRGTSLTIQCQVDSQVTMMFWYRQQPGQSLTLIATANQGSEATYESGFVIDKFPISRPNLTFSTLTVSNMSPEDSSIYLCSSRVGEGYTFGSGTRLTVV.

This clone was detected only once. The chain joins TRBV18 to TRBJ2-1, with 11 bases aligning to TRBD2. The CDR3 is made up of 19 amino acids. J gave up 1 base and V 6 bases, and 14 bases lay outside the gene matches. Germline CDR1 KGHSH, CDR2 LQKENI. The CDR3 DNA reads TGTGCCAGCTCGCCCCGGAGTGGTAGCGGGAGGGCATCCTACAATGAGCAGTTCTTC. Protein sequence: CASSPRSGSGRASYNEQFF.

The chain employs TRBV7-3 and TRBJ2-2; 8 bases fit TRBD2. V lost 5 bases, J lost 2 bases, and 10 bases stayed unmatched. The CDR3 has 17 residues. Germline V gene data show CDR1 as SGHTA and CDR2 as FQGTGA. The CDR3 nucleotides are TGTGCCAGCAGCCCCGGGGGCGGGGGGCCAAACACCGGGGAGCTGTTTTTT. This codes for CASSPGGGGPNTGELFF.

The V and J genes are TRBV5-4 and TRBJ1-3, with D unresolved. Looked up from germline, CDR1 is SGHNT and CDR2 is YYREEE (reference sequence). Deletions cut 4 bases from V and 8 bases from J, with 13 bases between. CDR3 length: 13 residues. CDR3 protein: CASSAGLRDTIYF. The CDR3 coding sequence is TGTGCCAGCAGCGCCGGGTTGCGAGACACCATATATTTT.

The chain employs TRBV9 and TRBJ1-1, with D possibly being TRBD1 (6 bases). CDR3 length: 16 amino acids. CDR1 is SGDLS and CDR2 is YYNGEE in the germline V gene. Trimming pared 0 bases from V and 2 bases from J, leaving 14 bases between. The CDR3 DNA reads as TGTGCCAGCAGCGTAGGTCACGGGGGGGCTAACACTGAAGCTTTCTTT. Translating gives CASSVGHGGANTEAFF.

V is TRBV7-9 and J is TRBJ2-6, with D unresolved. The CDR3 runs to 16 residues. V dropped 6 bases and J dropped 0 bases, with 12 bases sitting between them. The V gene's germline CDR1 is SEHNR and CDR2 FQNEAQ (reference sequence). This CDR3 reads CASRYALSSGANVLTF. The CDR3, as DNA: TGTGCCAGCAGGTACGCCTTAAGCTCTGGGGCCAACGTCCTGACTTTC.

The rearrangement uses TRBV23-1 and TRBJ2-7; the D is unclear. TRBV23-1 is flagged as an ORF with uncertain function. V shed 10 bases and J shed 3 bases, with 4 bases lying between them. The CDR3 totals 9 residues. The CDR3 region has the DNA TGCGCCACCAACTACGAGCAGTACGTC. It specifies CATNYEQYV.

The table lists this clone with a count of one. This rearrangement joins TRBV5-1 to TRBJ2-7, with 8 nucleotides matching TRBD2. The CDR3 runs to 16 residues. Unmatched junction bases numbered 12, after V lost 0 bases and J lost 7 bases. CDR1 SGHRS and CDR2 YFSETQ come from the germline V gene. CDR3 sequence: CASSLGGHGRAKEQYF. The CDR3 DNA follows: TGCGCCAGCAGCTTGGGAGGGCACGGGAGGGCGAAGGAGCAGTACTTC.

V and J are TRBV29-1 and TRBJ2-3, with 8 positions matching TRBD2. V was clipped by 3 bases and J by 1 base; unmatched bases: 6. In germline, CDR1 is SQVTM, CDR2 ANQGSEA. There are 15 residues in the CDR3. This CDR3 is CSVEGEAGGTDTQYF. CDR3 nucleotides: TGCAGCGTTGAGGGCGAAGCGGGAGGCACAGATACGCAGTATTTT.

The chain links TRBV5-6 to TRBJ2-1; D is possibly TRBD1 (6 bases). V gave up 5 bases and J gave up 0 bases, with 12 bases separating them. The length of the CDR3 is 15 residues. Germline CDR1 is SGHDT and CDR2 is YYEEEE. The CDR3 here is CASSRDRTSYNEQFF. The CDR3, as DNA: TGTGCCAGCAGTCGTGACAGGACCTCCTACAATGAGCAGTTCTTC.

This chain links TRBV18 with TRBJ1-1, with TRBD1 matching 8 bases. This CDR3 comprises 17 residues. Germline lookup yields CDR1 KGHSH and CDR2 LQKENI. Germline trimming cut 3 bases from V and 0 bases from J; bases unmatched to any gene: 9. Here the CDR3 reads CASSPEDRVGVNTEAFF. In nucleotides, the CDR3 is TGTGCCAGCTCACCCGAGGACAGGGTGGGGGTGAACACTGAAGCTTTCTTT.

The chain employs TRBV9 and TRBJ1-4; 7 bases match TRBD1. Per the germline V gene, CDR1 is SGDLS and CDR2 is YYNGEE. With 0 bases clipped from V and 5 bases from J, the junction kept 7 bases outside the gene matches. This CDR3 is 16 amino acids long. The CDR3 spells CASSVGPGTVNEKLFF. Here the CDR3 DNA reads TGTGCCAGCAGCGTAGGCCCCGGGACAGTAAATGAAAAACTGTTTTTT.

V gene TRBV4-3 combines with J gene TRBJ2-1, with 8 bases matching TRBD1. Trimming cost V 0 bases and J 0 bases; bases outside gene matches: 1. The CDR3 totals 16 residues. Looked up from germline, CDR1 is LGHNA and CDR2 is YSLEER. This chain's CDR3 is CASSQETGGSYNEQFF. In nucleotides, the CDR3 is TGCGCCAGCAGCCAAGAAACAGGGGGCTCCTACAATGAGCAGTTCTTC.

The count of this clone is one. V usage is TRBV5-5 and J usage is TRBJ2-1; no definite D call. Germline CDR1 SGHKS, CDR2 YYEKEE (reference sequence). With 1 base removed from V and 8 bases from J, the gap between germline ends came to 16 bases. CDR3 length: 15 amino acids. The CDR3 loop reads CASSLRYPNRDEQFF. CDR3 nucleotide sequence: TGTGCCAGCAGCTTGCGGTATCCCAATCGGGATGAGCAGTTCTTC.

The rearrangement joins TRBV14 to TRBJ1-1; D remains ambiguous. CDR3 length: 13 residues. The V and J ends lost 5 bases and 3 bases respectively, with 10 bases between them. Looked up from germline, CDR1 is SGHDN and CDR2 is FVKESK. The CDR3 coding sequence is TGTGCCAGCAGCGCCACCCGTGACACTGAAGCTTTCTTT. As protein: CASSATRDTEAFF.

The chain combines TRBV5-1 with TRBJ2-3; D possibly corresponds to TRBD1 (6 bases). Per germline, CDR1 SGHRS and CDR2 YFSETQ. The CDR3 is 16 residues long. Trimming stripped 1 base from V and 3 bases from J, with 15 bases between. The CDR3 loop reads CASSLSGRGLTDTQYF. DNA of the CDR3: TGCGCCAGCAGCTTGTCGGGCAGGGGTCTAACAGATACGCAGTATTTT.

This clone was detected once. The V call is TRBV28, the J call TRBJ2-7; no reliable D call. V gave up 6 bases and J gave up 3 bases, with 6 bases separating them. The germline V gene has CDR1 MDHEN and CDR2 SYDVKM. The CDR3 totals 11 residues. The CDR3 DNA sequence: TGTGCCAGCAGAAGCAACTACGAGCAGTACTTC. It translates to CASRSNYEQYF.

The V and J genes are TRBV9 and TRBJ2-7; D is uncertain. Germline assignment: CDR1 SGDLS and CDR2 YYNGEE. The CDR3 runs to 14 residues. The V end lost 0 bases, the J end lost 0 bases, and 7 bases lay between the germline ends. The CDR3 DNA reads TGTGCCAGCAGCGTAGCTGCGCTCTCCTACGAGCAGTACTTC. Translating gives CASSVAALSYEQYF.

The V call is TRBV18, the J call TRBJ2-7; D remains ambiguous. Germline loops: CDR1 KGHSH, CDR2 LQKENI. This CDR3 is built from 13 residues. Trimming pared 4 bases from V and 0 bases from J, leaving 7 bases between. Here the CDR3 DNA reads TGTGCCAGCTCACGCGGTTCCTCCTACGAGCAGTACTTC. It codes for CASSRGSSYEQYF.

The chain is built from TRBV6-6 and TRBJ2-2, with 7 nucleotides matching TRBD2. Unmatched junction bases numbered 5, after V lost 6 bases and J lost 1 base. The CDR3 is 15 residues long. The germline gives CDR1 MNHNY, CDR2 SVGAGI (reference sequence). The chain's CDR3 is CASRIASGNTGELFF. CDR3 coding DNA: TGTGCCAGCAGGATCGCTAGCGGGAACACCGGGGAGCTGTTTTTT.

V and J are TRBV27 and TRBJ2-3; 9 bases map to TRBD1. V was pared by 6 bases and J by 5 bases, with 6 bases of the junction left unmatched. Per germline, CDR1 MNHEY and CDR2 SMNVEV (reference sequence). This CDR3 region has 14 residues. DNA for the CDR3: TGTGCCAGCAGGCGACAGGGGGTGAAAGATACGCAGTATTTT. The encoded protein is CASRRQGVKDTQYF.

This clone was observed a single time. V and J are TRBV30 and TRBJ1-2; D not certain. V lost 1 base to trimming and J lost 8 bases, with 11 bases between them. The germline gives CDR1 GTSNPN, CDR2 SVGIG (reference sequence). CDR3 length equals 12 residues. The chain's CDR3 is CAWSESVAGYTF. The CDR3 DNA reads TGTGCCTGGAGTGAGTCGGTCGCAGGCTACACCTTC.

The chain links TRBV29-1 to TRBJ1-2, with 11 bases identical to TRBD1. After removal of 1 base from V and 4 bases from J, the junction contained 2 bases not matched to a gene. The CDR3 is 14 residues long. Germline V CDR1 and CDR2: SQVTM, ANQGSEA. CDR3 sequence: CSVEGTGGTYGYTF. CDR3 DNA: TGCAGCGTTGAAGGGACAGGGGGCACCTATGGCTACACCTTC. The whole variable domain, remainder taken from reference TRBV29-1 and TRBJ1-2, is SAVISQKPSRDICQRGTSLTIQCQVDSQVTMMFWYRQQPGQSLTLIATANQGSEATYESGFVIDKFPISRPNLTFSTLTVSNMSPEDSSIYLCSVEGTGGTYGYTFGSGTRLTVV.

This clone has a handful of counts. The gene calls are TRBV30 and TRBJ2-2; D perhaps matches TRBD1 (6 bases). CDR1 is GTSNPN, CDR2 SVGIG, per germline (reference sequence). The CDR3 spans 14 residues. V lost 5 bases to trimming and J lost 4 bases, with 14 bases between them. CDR3 sequence (DNA): TGTGCCTGGGGAAAGAAAGGGGGCACCGGGGAGCTGTTTTTT. Translated, it gives CAWGKKGGTGELFF.

The rearrangement links TRBV19 to TRBJ2-2; TRBD1 or TRBD2 may be the D gene (5 bases each). The CDR3 sequence is 15 residues long. Germline values: CDR1 LNHDA, CDR2 SQIVND (reference sequence). Trimming pared 9 bases from V and 0 bases from J, leaving 14 bases between. CDR3: CASNHGDANTGELFF. The CDR3 coding sequence is TGTGCCAGCAACCATGGGGACGCGAACACCGGGGAGCTGTTTTTT.